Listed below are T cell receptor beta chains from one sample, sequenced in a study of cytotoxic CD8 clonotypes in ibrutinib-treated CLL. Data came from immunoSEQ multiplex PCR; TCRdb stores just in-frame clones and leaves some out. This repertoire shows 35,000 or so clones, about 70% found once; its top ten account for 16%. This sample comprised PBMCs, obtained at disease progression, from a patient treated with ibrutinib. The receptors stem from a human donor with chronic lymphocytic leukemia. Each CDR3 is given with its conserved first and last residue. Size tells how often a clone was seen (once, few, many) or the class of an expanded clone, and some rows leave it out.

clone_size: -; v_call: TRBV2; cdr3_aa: CASEKGIDYGYTF
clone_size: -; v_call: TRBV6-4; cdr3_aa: CASSDPGGVGYTF
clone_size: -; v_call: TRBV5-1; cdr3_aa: CASSLARTSGDPPDTQYF
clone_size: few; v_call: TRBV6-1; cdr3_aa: CASSEGTAVFQPQHF
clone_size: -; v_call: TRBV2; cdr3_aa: CASETGGETQYF
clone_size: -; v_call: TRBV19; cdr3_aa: CASSIRLAGETDTQYF
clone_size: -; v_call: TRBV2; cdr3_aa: CASTRDSLYEQYF
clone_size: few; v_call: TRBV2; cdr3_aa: CASGGEQPQHF
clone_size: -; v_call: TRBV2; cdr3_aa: CASSPRQDNYGYTF
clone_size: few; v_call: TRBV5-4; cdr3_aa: CASLDRYTDTQYF
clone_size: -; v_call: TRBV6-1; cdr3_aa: CASTGGRDTEAFF
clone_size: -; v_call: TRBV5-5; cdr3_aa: CASSLGGRDQPQHF
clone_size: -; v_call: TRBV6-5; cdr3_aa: CASSYGAGGAETQYF
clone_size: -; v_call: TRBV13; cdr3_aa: CASSIRTGQNEKLFF
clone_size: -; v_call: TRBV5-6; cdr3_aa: CASSLAGANNQPQHF
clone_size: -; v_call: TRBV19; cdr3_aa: CASSLSWGAEEQYF
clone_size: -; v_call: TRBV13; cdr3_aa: CASSLASGGDTQYF
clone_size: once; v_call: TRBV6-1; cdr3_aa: CASRDIYQETQYF
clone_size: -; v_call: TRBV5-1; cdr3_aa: CASSLGGTIYEQYF
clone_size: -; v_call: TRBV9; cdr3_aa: CASSVGFATLNYGYTF
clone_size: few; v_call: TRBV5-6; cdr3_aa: CASSLGPTGNSPLHF
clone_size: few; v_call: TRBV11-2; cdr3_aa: CASSLEDYTEAFF
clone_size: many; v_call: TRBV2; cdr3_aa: CASSDLRWRKTGNYGYTF
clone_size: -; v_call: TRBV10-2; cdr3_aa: CASSEFGTVDSNQPQHF
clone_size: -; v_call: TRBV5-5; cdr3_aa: CASSLRLAIGTQYF
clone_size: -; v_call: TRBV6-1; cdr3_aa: CASSGARGETFYNEQFF
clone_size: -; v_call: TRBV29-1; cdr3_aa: CSVLTWGAGELFF
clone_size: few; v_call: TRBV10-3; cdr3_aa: CAISEGQPNEKLFF
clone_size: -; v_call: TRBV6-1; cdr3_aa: CASTTGHANTGELFF
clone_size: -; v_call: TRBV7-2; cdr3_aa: CASSLATGSGYTF
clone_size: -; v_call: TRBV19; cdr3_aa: CASSIATGGLVGSQPQHF
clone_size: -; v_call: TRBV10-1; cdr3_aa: CASTGRDKYQPQHF
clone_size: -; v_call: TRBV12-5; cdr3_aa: CASTGFLWDEQFF
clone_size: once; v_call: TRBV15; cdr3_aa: CATSRGPRAGNQPQHF
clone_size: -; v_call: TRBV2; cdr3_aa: CASREGPLFEGYGYTF
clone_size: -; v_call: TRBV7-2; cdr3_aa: CATDSTGSGNTIYF
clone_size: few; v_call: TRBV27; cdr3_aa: CASSLTPGQYSPLHF
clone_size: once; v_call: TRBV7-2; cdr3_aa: CASSYGTGAEAFF
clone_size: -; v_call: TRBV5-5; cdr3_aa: CASSLSPHSPLHF
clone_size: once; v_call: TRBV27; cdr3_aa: CASSFFGNEQFF
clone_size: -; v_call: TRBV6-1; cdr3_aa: CASSQTATGKQPQHF
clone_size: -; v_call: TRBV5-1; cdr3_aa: CASSLEAGGYGYTF
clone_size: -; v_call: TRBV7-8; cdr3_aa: CASSSRLPEAFF
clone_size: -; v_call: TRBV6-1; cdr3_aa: CASSDRMRETQYF
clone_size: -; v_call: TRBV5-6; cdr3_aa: CASSFMGEEEPNEKLFF
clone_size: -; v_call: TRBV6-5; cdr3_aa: CASSSTGTGSSPLHF
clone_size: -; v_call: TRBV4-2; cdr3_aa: CASSLGTGNAGELFF
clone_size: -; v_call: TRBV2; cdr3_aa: CASSEARQTQYF
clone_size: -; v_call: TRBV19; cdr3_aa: CASSMGHPSYNSPLHF
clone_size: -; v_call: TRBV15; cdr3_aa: CATSRETGRLAKNIQYF
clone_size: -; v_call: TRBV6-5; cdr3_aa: CASSYNGPGDGYTF